This T cell receptor (beta chain) was recorded in a study of tumor-infiltrating lymphocytes in primary liver carcinoma. Germline lookup yields CDR1 SGHAT and CDR2 FQNNGV. Trimming pared 3 bases from V and 0 bases from J, leaving 9 bases between. The CDR3 is made up of 15 amino acids. Priming with a constant-region primer yielded TCR beta cDNA from 400 to 550 ng total RNA. TCR beta libraries came from three nested multiplex PCR rounds using slightly modified ARM-PCR. Use of TRBV1-TRBV30 forward primers with a C-beta reverse primer characterized the first two PCR rounds, which lasted around 9 cycles each. MiXCR, run by TCRdb on the multiplex PCR reads, gives a single entry per CDR3 protein. The data contain 90,000 to 150,000 distinct CDR3 sequences, roughly three fifths of them singletons. The approximately 20-31 mg bulk tissue piece was not sorted before simultaneous RNA and DNA extraction. In its sample, this clonotype was seen many times.

This receptor was identified in an older woman with primary liver carcinoma and hepatitis B virus infection. The genes are TRBV11-2 and TRBJ1-3, with D perhaps TRBD1 (6 bases). The sample was liver tumor tissue from sampling region 1. Subset given: tumor region T1, superior pole. In DNA form, the CDR3 reads TGTGCCAGCAGCTTGGAGGGGGACTCTGGAAACACCATATATTTT. Residues: CASSLEGDSGNTIYF.